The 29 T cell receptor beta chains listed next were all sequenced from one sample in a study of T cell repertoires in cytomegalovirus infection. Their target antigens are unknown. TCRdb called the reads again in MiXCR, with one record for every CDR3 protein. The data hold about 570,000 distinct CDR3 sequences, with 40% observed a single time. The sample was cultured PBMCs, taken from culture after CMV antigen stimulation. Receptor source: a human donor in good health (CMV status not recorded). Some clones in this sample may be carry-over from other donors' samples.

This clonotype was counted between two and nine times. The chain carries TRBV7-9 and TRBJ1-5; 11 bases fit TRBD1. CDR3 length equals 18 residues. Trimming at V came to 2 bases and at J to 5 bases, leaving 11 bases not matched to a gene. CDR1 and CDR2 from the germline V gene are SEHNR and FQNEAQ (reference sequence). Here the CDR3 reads CASSLTPRRDRGDQPQHF. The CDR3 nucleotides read TGTGCCAGCAGCTTAACCCCCCGCCGGGACAGGGGGGATCAGCCCCAGCATTTT.

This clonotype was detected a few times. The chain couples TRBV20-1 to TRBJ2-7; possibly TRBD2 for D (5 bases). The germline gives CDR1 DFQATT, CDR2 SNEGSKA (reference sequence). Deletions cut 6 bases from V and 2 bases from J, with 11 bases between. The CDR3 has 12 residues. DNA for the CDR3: TGCAGTGCCGCCCGGGGAACCTACGAGCAGTACTTC. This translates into CSAARGTYEQYF.

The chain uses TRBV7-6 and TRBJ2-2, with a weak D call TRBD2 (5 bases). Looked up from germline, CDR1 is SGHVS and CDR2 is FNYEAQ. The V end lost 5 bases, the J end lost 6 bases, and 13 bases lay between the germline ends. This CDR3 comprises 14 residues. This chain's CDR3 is CASSPRTGSGELFF. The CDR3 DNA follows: TGTGCCAGCAGCCCCCGGACGGGATCCGGGGAGCTGTTTTTT.

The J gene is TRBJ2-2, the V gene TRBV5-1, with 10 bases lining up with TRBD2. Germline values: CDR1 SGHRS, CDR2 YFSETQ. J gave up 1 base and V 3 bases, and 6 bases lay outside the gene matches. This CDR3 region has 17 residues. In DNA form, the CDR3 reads TGCGCCAGCAGCTACTACTCTAGCGGGGGGAACACCGGGGAGCTGTTTTTT. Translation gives CASSYYSSGGNTGELFF.

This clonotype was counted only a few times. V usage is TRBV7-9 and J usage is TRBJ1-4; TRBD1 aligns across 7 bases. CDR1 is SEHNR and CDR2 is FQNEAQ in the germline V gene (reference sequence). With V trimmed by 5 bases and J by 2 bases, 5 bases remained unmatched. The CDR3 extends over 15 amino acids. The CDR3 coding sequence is TGTGCCAGCAGCACTATACAGGGGACTAATGAAAAACTGTTTTTT. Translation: CASSTIQGTNEKLFF.

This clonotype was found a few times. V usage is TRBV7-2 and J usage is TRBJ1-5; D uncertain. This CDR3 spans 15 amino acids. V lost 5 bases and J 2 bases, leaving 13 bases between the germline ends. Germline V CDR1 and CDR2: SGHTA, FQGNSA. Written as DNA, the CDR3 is TGTGCCAGCAGCGTGAGGTTTTCAGGCAATCAGCCCCAGCATTTT. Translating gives CASSVRFSGNQPQHF.

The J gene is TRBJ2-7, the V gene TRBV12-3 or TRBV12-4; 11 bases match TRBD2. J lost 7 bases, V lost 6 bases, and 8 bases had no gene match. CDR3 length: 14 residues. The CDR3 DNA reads TGTGCCAGCAGCAGTAGCGGGAGGGCCAATGAGCAGTACTTC. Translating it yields CASSSSGRANEQYF.

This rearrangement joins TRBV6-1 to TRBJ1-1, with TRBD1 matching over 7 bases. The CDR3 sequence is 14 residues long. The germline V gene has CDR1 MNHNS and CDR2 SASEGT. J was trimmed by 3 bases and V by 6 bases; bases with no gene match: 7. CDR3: CASRRQGEDTEAFF. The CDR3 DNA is TGTGCCAGCAGAAGACAGGGAGAGGACACTGAAGCTTTCTTT.

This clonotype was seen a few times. The CDR3 DNA reads TGTGCCAGCGGCCGGGGACTAGCAGGGAATGAGCAGTTCTTC. This codes for CASGRGLAGNEQFF. V is TRBV6-1 and J is TRBJ2-1; TRBD2 agrees at 9 bases. From germline, CDR1 is MNHNS and CDR2 SASEGT. V was clipped by 8 bases and J by 7 bases; unmatched bases: 9. The CDR3 has 14 amino acids.

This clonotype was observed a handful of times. CDR3 loop: CASSLVRGLRGYTF. For the CDR3, the DNA is TGTGCCAGCAGCTTAGTAAGGGGGCTCAGGGGCTACACCTTC. V gene TRBV7-2 combines with J gene TRBJ1-2; 7 nucleotides align to TRBD1. The germline V gene encodes CDR1 SGHTA and CDR2 FQGNSA. J gave up 8 bases and V 1 base, and 7 bases lay outside the gene matches. The CDR3 is 14 residues long.

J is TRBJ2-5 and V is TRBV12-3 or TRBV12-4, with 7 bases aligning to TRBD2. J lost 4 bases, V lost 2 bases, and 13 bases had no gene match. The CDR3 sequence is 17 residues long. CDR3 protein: CASSLSAGGGEGETQYF. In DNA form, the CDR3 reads TGTGCCAGCAGTTTATCCGCTGGCGGGGGAGAAGGAGAGACCCAGTACTTC.

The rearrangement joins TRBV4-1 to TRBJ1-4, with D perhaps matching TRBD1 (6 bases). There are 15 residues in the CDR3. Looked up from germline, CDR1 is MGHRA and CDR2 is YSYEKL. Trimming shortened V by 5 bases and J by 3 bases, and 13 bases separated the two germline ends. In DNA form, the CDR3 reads TGCGCCAGCAGCAAACAGGGAACCGCTAATGAAAAACTGTTTTTT. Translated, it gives CASSKQGTANEKLFF.

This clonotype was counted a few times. This chain's CDR3 is CASSGNLVDTEAFF. The CDR3, as DNA: TGTGCCAGCAGTGGTAACCTCGTGGACACTGAAGCTTTCTTT. The rearrangement links TRBV6-1 to TRBJ1-1; D is undetermined. Looked up from germline, CDR1 is MNHNS and CDR2 is SASEGT. V lost 4 bases and J lost 3, with 12 bases in between. This CDR3 region has 14 residues.

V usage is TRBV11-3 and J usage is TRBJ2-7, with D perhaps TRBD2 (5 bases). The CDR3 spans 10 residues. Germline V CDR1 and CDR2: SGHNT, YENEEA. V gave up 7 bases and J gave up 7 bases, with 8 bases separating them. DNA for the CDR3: TGTGCCAGCATCCGAGGGGAGCAGTACTTC. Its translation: CASIRGEQYF.

CDR3 DNA: TGTGCCAGCAGCTTAAATTTAGGGTCCCCCTACGGGAGAAATATTTACGAGCAGTACTTC. Translating gives CASSLNLGSPYGRNIYEQYF. The genes are TRBV7-2 and TRBJ2-7; TRBD2 might be the D (6 bases). V shed 2 bases and J shed 4 bases, with 30 bases lying between them. Germline values: CDR1 SGHTA, CDR2 FQGNSA. The CDR3 spans 20 residues.

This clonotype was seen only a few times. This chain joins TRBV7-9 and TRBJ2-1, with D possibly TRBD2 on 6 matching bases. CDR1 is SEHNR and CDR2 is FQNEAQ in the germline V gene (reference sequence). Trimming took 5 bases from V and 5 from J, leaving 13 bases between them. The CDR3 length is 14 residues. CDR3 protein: CASSAGWVDNEQFF. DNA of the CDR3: TGTGCCAGCAGCGCGGGGTGGGTTGACAATGAGCAGTTCTTC.

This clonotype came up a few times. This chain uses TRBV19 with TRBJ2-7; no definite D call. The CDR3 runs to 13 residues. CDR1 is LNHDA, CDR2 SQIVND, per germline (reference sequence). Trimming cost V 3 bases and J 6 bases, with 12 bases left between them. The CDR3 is CASSIQVVGEQYF. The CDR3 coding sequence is TGTGCCAGTAGTATCCAGGTAGTGGGCGAGCAGTACTTC.

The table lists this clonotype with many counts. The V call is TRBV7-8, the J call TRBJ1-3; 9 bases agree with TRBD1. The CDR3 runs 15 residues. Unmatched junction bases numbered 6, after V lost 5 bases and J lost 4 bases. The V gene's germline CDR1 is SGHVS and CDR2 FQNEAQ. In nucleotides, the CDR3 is TGTGCCAGCAGCAGAGACAGGGGGGGAGGAAACACCATATATTTT. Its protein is CASSRDRGGGNTIYF.

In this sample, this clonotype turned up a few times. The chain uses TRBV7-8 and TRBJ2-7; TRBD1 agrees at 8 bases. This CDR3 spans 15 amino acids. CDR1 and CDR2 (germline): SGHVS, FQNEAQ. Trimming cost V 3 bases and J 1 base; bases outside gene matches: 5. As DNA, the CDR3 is TGTGCCAGCAGCTTGAGACAGGGGCCGTCCTACGAGCAGTACTTC. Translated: CASSLRQGPSYEQYF. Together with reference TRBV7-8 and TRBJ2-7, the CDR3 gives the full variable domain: GAGVSQSPRYKVAKRGQDVALRCDPISGHVSLFWYQQALGQGPEFLTYFQNEAQLDKSGLPSDRFFAERPEGSVSTLKIQRTQQEDSAVYLCASSLRQGPSYEQYFGPGTRLTVT.

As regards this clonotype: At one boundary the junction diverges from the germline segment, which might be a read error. The CDR3 region is CASSLDLVAQAWGGELSF. The CDR3 nucleotides read TGTGCCAGCAGCTTAGATTTGGTCGCTCAAGCTTGGGGCGGGGAGCTGTCTTTT. The chain joins TRBV7-2 to TRBJ2-2, with a possible D match to TRBD2 (6 bases). Germline values: CDR1 SGHTA, CDR2 FQGNSA. CDR3 size: 18 residues.

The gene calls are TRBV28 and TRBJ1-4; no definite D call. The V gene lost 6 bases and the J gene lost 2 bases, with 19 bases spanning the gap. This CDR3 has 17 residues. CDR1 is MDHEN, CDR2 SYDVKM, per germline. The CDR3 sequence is CASSFLGSDNTNEKLFF. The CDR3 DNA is TGTGCCAGCAGCTTTTTGGGCTCCGACAACACTAATGAAAAACTGTTTTTT.

For the CDR3, the DNA is TGTGCCAGCAGCTTACCAAGACGACAGGGTGGTTCACCCCTCCACTTT. Amino acids: CASSLPRRQGGSPLHF. The chain is built from TRBV7-8 and TRBJ1-6; 7 nucleotides match TRBD1. J gave up 9 bases and V 2 bases, and 10 bases lay outside the gene matches. CDR1 is SGHVS and CDR2 is FQNEAQ in the germline V gene. The CDR3 runs 16 residues. Looking up the rest from reference TRBV7-8 and TRBJ1-6 gives the full variable domain: GAGVSQSPRYKVAKRGQDVALRCDPISGHVSLFWYQQALGQGPEFLTYFQNEAQLDKSGLPSDRFFAERPEGSVSTLKIQRTQQEDSAVYLCASSLPRRQGGSPLHFGNGTRLTVT.

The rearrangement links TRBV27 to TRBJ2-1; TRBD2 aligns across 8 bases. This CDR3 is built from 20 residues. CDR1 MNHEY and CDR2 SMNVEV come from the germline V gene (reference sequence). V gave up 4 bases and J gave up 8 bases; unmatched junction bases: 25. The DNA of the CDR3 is TGTGCCAGCAGTTACAATAGGGGCGGGGGGACCACGTTTACCCCCCATGAGCAGTTCTTC. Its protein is CASSYNRGGGTTFTPHEQFF.

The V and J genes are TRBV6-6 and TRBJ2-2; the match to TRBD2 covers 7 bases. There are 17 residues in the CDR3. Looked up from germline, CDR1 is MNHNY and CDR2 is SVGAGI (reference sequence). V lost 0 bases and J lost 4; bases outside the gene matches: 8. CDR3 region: CASSYSGGGGFTGELFF. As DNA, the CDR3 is TGTGCCAGCAGTTACTCGGGCGGGGGAGGGTTCACCGGGGAGCTGTTTTTT.

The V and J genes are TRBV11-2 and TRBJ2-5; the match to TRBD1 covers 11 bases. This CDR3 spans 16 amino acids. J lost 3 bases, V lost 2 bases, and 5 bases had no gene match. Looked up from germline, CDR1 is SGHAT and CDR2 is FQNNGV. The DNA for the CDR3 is TGTGCCAGCAGCTTAAGAGGGGGACAGGGGGAAGAGACCCAGTACTTC. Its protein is CASSLRGGQGEETQYF.

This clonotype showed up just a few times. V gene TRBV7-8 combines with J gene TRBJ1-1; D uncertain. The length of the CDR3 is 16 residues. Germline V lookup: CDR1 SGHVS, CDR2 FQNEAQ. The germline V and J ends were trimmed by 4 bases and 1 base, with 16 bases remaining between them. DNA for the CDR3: TGTGCCAGCAGCTCCACTAGGGCACGGCAGAACACTGAAGCTTTCTTT. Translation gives CASSSTRARQNTEAFF.

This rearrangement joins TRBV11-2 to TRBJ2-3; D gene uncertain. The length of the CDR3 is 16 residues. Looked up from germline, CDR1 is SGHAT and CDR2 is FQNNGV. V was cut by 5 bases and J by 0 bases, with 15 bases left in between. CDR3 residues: CASSPLGSTSTDTQYF. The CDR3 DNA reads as TGTGCCAGCAGCCCGTTGGGGTCGACTAGCACAGATACGCAGTATTTT.

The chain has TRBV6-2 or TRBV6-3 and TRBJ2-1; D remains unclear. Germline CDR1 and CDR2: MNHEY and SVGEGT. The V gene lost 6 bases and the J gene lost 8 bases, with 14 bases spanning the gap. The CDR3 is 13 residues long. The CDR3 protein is CASSPVPGDEQFF. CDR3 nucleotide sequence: TGTGCCAGCAGCCCGGTGCCTGGGGATGAGCAGTTCTTC.

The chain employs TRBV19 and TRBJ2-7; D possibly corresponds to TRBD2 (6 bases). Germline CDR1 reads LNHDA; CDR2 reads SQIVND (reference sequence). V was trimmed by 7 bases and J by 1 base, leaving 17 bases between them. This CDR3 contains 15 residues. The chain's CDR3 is CASTPGHGGSYEQYF. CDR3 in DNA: TGTGCCAGTACCCCGGGGCACGGGGGTTCCTACGAGCAGTACTTC.